The entry that follows covers one T cell receptor beta chain sequence. The data were taken from a study of cytomegalovirus exposure and HLA in healthy donors. Sequenced by immunoSEQ multiplex PCR; TCRdb stores in-frame clones only, minus some. The table records some 140,000 clones, 86% of them present only once. CDR1 and CDR2 from the germline V gene are MGHRA and YSYEKL. V dropped 4 bases and J dropped 2; count of bases not matched to a gene: 4. The CDR3 is 15 residues long. Sequences were obtained from PBMCs. This clonotype was obtained from a human donor in good health. The chain combines TRBV4-1 with TRBJ2-7; 11 positions match TRBD2. CDR3 sequence (DNA): TGCGCCAGCAGCCTCGGGACTAGCGGAGCCTACGAGCAGTACTTC. Encoded protein: CASSLGTSGAYEQYF.